A selection of T cell receptor beta chains follows, all from one sample in a study of early T cells in non-severe SARS-CoV-2 infection. Via MiXCR, TCRdb re-called the 5' RACE reads, giving one row per CDR3 protein. The sample lists around 60,000 distinct CDR3 sequences; 20% were seen once. Material: whole blood, obtained at baseline. Receptors originate from an adult who was a healthcare worker with PCR-confirmed SARS-CoV-2 infection or an uninfected control (not recorded which). Each CDR3 is given with its conserved first and last residue.

TRBV7-2	14	CASSWTGTRNEQFF
TRBV18	14	CVSSSGYSNQPQHF
TRBV10-3	13	CAISDLGNSPLHF
TRBV6-7	14	CAGRRPEGLYGYTF
TRBV5-1	16	CASRVTGTSGQETQYF
TRBV4-1	16	CASSHRTSGSTDTQYF
TRBV21-1	12	CASSPRNYGYTF
TRBV24-1	13	CATSDSDSGELFF
TRBV3-1	16	CASSHQPGAGTGELFF
TRBV7-9	14	CASRGDRKNTEAFF
TRBV6-5	14	CASSYSKLYYEQYF
TRBV3-1	15	CASSQAGGSNEKLFF
TRBV2	13	CASKTPPPGEQFF
TRBV15	16	CATRDPQSEVIEKLFF
TRBV28	12	CASSSPTTEAFF
TRBV28	13	CASSPTGSHEQYF
TRBV10-3	13	CAITAGANYGYTF
TRBV29-1	13	CSVDRGKYNEQFF
TRBV5-4	14	CASSLVDRAYEQYF
TRBV7-2	13	CASSSQPIGGYTF
TRBV30	15	CAWKVAGRMNTEAFF
TRBV19	16	CASSRSTGSGKNIQYF
TRBV25-1	15	CASSGGGLVGTEAFF